This record covers a single TCR beta chain. Its antigen is unidentified. In the same sample, other DNA sequences code for this CDR3. The length of the CDR3 is 11 residues. Germline V gene lookup returns CDR1 SQVTM and CDR2 ANQGSEA. Trimming removed 6 bases at V and 12 bases at J, with 15 bases between. This specimen belongs to a study of cytomegalovirus exposure and HLA in healthy donors. The overall study: Inside one of the first data releases sat 80 million to 95 million unique TCRs taken from HLA-typed donors.

General study results and limits: Most observed TCR sequences were rare, whereas some public TCRs were detected in many donors. According to a later analysis, most TCR beta chains associated with CMV appeared HLA-restricted. Immune exposure was documented only through CMV serostatus.

The study ran its PCR with 60 Vbeta and 13 Jbeta primers. Repertoires were generated with immunoSEQ multiplex PCR, while TCRdb's copy carries only in-frame clones and drops some. This sample carries roughly 200,000 clones, around 76% of them seen once, and the ten largest clones take under 2%. The V and J genes are TRBV29-1 and TRBJ2-1, with a weak D call TRBD1 (5 bases). Input material: PBMCs. This TCR came from a man aged 25-45 years in good health and CMV-seronegative. The DNA of the CDR3 is TGCAGCGTGCGACAACCTAGGGGGCAGTTCTTC. Protein sequence: CSVRQPRGQFF.